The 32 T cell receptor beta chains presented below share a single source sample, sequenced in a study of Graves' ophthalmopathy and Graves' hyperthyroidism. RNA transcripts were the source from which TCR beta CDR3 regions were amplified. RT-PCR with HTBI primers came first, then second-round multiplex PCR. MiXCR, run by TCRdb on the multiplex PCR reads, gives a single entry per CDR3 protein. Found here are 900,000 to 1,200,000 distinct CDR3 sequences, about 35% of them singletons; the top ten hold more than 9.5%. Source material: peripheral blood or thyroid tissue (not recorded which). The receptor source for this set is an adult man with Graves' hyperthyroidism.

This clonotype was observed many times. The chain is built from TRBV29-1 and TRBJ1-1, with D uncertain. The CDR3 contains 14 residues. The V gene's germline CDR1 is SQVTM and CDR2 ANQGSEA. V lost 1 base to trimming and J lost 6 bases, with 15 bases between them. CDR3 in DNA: TGCAGCGTTGAAGGGCTCAATCCTGGGGCTGAAGCTTTCTTT. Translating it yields CSVEGLNPGAEAFF.

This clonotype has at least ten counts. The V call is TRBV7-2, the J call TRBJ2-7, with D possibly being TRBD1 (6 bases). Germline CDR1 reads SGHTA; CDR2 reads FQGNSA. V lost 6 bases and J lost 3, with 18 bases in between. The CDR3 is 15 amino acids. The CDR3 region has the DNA TGTGCCAGCAGACTTCCCGGGACACCTGGCTACGAGCAGTACTTC. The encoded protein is CASRLPGTPGYEQYF.

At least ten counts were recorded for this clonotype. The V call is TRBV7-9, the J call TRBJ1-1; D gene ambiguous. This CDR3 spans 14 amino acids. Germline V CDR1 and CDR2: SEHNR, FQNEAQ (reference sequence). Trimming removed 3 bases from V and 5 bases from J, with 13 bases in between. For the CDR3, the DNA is TGTGCCAGCAGCTTTGTACAATCAGCGACTGAAGCTTTCTTT. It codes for CASSFVQSATEAFF.

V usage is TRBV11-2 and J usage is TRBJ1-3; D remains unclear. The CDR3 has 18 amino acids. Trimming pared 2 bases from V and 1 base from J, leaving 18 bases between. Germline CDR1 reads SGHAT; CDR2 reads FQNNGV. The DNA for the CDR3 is TGTGCCAGCAGCTTATTGTCGATGTCCCCAGGATCTGGAAACACCATATATTTT. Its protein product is CASSLLSMSPGSGNTIYF.

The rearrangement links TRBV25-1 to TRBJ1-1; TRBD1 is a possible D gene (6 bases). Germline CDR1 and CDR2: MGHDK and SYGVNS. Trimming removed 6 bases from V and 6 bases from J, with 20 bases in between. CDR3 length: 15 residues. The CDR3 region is CASRNTGFSKPEAFF. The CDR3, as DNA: TGTGCCAGCAGAAACACAGGGTTCTCCAAGCCTGAAGCTTTCTTT.

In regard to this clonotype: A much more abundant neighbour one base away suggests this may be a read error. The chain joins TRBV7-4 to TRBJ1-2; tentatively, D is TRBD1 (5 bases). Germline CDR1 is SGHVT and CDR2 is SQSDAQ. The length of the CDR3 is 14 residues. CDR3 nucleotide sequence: TGTGCCAGCAGCTTAGCGGGGGGGACTTATGGCCACACCTTC. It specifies CASSLAGGTYGHTF.

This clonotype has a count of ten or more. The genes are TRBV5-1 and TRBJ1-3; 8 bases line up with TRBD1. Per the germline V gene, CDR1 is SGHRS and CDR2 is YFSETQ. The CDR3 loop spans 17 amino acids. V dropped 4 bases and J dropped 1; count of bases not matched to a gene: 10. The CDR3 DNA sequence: TGCGCCAGCAGCCCCAGAGGACAGGGCCGTTCTGGAAACACCATATATTTT. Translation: CASSPRGQGRSGNTIYF.

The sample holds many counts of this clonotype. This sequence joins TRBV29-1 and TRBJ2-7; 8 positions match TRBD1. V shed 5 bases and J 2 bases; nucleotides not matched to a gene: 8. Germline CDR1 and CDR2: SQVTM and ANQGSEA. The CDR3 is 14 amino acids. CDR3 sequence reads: CSVIGTGRPYEQYF. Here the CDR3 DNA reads TGCAGCGTTATCGGGACAGGACGACCCTACGAGCAGTACTTC.

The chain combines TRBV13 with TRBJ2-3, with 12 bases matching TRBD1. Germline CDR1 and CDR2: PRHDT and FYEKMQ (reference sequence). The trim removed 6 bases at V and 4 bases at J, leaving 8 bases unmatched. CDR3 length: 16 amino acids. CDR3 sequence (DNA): TGTGCCAGCAGTACACGGGACAGGGGGCGCCCAGATACGCAGTATTTT. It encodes CASSTRDRGRPDTQYF. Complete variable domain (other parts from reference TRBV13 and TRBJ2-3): AAGVIQSPRHLIKEKRETATLKCYPIPRHDTVYWYQQGPGQDPQFLISFYEKMQSDKGSIPDRFSAQQFSDYHSELNMSSLELGDSALYFCASSTRDRGRPDTQYFGPGTRLTVL.

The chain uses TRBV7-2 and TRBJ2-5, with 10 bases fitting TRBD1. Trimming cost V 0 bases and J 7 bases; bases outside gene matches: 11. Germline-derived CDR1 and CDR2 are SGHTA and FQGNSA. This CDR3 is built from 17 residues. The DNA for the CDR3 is TGTGCCAGCAGCTTAGCGGCCGGGACAGGGGCCTCTCCGACCCAGTACTTC. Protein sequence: CASSLAAGTGASPTQYF.

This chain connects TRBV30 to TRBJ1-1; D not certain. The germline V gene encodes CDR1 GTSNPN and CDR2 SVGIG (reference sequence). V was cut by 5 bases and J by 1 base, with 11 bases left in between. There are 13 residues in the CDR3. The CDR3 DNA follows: TGTGCCTGGGAGACACTCCAGAACACTGAAGCTTTCTTT. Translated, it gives CAWETLQNTEAFF.

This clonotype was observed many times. The CDR3: CASRGQVSYEQYF. In DNA form, the CDR3 reads TGCGCCAGCAGAGGACAGGTATCCTACGAGCAGTACTTC. The chain couples TRBV5-1 to TRBJ2-7, with 7 bases lining up with TRBD1. CDR1 is SGHRS and CDR2 is YFSETQ in the germline V gene. With 5 bases clipped from V and 1 base from J, the junction kept 3 bases outside the gene matches. CDR3 size: 13 residues. Looking up the rest from reference TRBV5-1 and TRBJ2-7 gives the full variable domain: KAGVTQTPRYLIKTRGQQVTLSCSPISGHRSVSWYQQTPGQGLQFLFEYFSETQRNKGNFPGRFSGRQFSNSRSEMNVSTLELGDSALYLCASRGQVSYEQYFGPGTRLTVT.

CDR3 nucleotides: TGTGCCAGCAGCAACCCGGGACAGGGGGCGTATACTGAAGCTTTCTTT. This encodes CASSNPGQGAYTEAFF. The rearrangement uses TRBV25-1 and TRBJ1-1; 12 nucleotides line up with TRBD1. CDR1 is MGHDK and CDR2 is SYGVNS in the germline V gene. The length of the CDR3 is 16 residues. V lost 6 bases to trimming and J lost 5 bases; unmatched junction nucleotides: 10.

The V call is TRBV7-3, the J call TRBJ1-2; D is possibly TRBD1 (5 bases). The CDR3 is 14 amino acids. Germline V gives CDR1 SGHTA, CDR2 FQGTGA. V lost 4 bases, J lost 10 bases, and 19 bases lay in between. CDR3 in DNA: TGTGCCAGCAGCTCCAATCTCCGGGACCAGGCCTACACCTTC. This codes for CASSSNLRDQAYTF.

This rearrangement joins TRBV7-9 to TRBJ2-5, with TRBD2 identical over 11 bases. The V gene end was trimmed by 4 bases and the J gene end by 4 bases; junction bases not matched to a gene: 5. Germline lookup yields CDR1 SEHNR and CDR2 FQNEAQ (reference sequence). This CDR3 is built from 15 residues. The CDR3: CASSSTLAGGETQYF. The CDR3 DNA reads TGTGCCAGCAGCTCAACGCTAGCGGGAGGAGAGACCCAGTACTTC. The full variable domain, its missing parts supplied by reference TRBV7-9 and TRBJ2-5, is DTGVSQNPRHKITKRGQNVTFRCDPISEHNRLYWYRQTLGQGPEFLTYFQNEAQLEKSRLLSDRFSAERPKGSFSTLEIQRTEQGDSAMYLCASSSTLAGGETQYFGPGTRLLVL.

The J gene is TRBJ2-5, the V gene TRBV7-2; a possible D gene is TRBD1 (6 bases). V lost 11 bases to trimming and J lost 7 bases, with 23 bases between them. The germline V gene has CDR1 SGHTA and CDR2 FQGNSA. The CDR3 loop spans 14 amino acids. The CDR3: CADSNRQVGTTQYF. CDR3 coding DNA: TGTGCCGACAGTAACCGACAGGTGGGCACGACCCAGTACTTC.

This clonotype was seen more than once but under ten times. Here the CDR3 DNA reads TGTGCCAGCAGCTTAAACGCAGGGTCCTACTATGGCTACACCTTC. Amino acids: CASSLNAGSYYGYTF. The chain employs TRBV7-2 and TRBJ1-2; tentative D call: TRBD1 (5 bases). The CDR3 runs to 15 residues. Germline loops: CDR1 SGHTA, CDR2 FQGNSA. Trimming took off 2 bases at V and 3 bases at J, with 13 bases between the two ends.

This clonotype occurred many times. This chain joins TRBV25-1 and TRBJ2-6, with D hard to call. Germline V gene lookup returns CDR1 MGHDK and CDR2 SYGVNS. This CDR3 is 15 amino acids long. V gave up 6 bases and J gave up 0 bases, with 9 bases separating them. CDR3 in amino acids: CASRPGFSGANVLTF. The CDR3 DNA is TGTGCCAGCAGGCCAGGATTCTCTGGGGCCAACGTCCTGACTTTC. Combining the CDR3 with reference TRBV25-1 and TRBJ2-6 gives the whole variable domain EADIYQTPRYLVIGTGKKITLECSQTMGHDKMYWYQQDPGMELHLIHYSYGVNSTEKGDLSSESTVSRIRTEHFPLTLESARPSHTSQYLCASRPGFSGANVLTFGAGSRLTVL.

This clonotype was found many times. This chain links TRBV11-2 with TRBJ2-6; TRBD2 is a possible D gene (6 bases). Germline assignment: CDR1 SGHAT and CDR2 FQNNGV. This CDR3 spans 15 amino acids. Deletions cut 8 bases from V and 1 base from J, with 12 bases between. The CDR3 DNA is TGTGCCAGCTCGGGGGTGGTATCTGGGGCCAACGTCCTGACTTTC. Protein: CASSGVVSGANVLTF.

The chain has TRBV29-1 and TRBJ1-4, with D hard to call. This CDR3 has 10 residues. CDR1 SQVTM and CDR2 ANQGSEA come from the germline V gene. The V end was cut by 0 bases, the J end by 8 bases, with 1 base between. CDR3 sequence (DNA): TGCAGCGTTGAAGAGGAAAAACTGTTTTTT. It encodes CSVEEEKLFF.

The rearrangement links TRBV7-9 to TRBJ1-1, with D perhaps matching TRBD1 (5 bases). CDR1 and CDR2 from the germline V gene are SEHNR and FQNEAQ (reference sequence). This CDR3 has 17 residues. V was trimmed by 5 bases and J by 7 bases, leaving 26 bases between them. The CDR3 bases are TGTGCCAGCAGCGAGCCGCAACTAGCGGGATCTGGGGGTGAAGCTTTCTTT. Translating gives CASSEPQLAGSGGEAFF.

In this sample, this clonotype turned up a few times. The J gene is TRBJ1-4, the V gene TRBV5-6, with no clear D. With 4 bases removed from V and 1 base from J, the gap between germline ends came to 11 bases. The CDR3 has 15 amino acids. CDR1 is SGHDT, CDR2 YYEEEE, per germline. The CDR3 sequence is CASSPTGLTNEKLFF. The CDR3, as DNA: TGTGCCAGCAGCCCTACGGGATTAACTAATGAAAAACTGTTTTTT.

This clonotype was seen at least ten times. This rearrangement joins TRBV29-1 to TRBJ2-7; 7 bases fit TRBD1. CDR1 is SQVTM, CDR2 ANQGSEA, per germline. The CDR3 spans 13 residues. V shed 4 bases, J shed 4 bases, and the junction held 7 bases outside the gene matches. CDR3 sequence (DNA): TGCAGCGTTGCTCAGGGGGAGAGGTACGAGCAGTACTTC. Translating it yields CSVAQGERYEQYF.

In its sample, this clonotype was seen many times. The CDR3 spells CASSPTATPQETQYF. The CDR3 coding sequence is TGTGCCAGCAGCCCAACAGCGACACCCCAAGAGACCCAGTACTTC. V and J are TRBV7-7 and TRBJ2-5; no definite D call. V was cut by 5 bases and J by 1 base, with 14 bases left in between. The CDR3 spans 15 residues. CDR1 and CDR2 from the germline V gene are SSHAT and FNYEAQ (reference sequence).

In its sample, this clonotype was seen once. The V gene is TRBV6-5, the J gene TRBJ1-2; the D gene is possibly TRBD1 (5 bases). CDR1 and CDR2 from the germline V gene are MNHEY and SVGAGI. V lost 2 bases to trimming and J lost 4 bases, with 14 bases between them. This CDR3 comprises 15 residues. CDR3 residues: CASSYEARGSYGYTF. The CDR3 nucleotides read TGTGCCAGCAGTTACGAGGCGCGGGGGAGCTATGGCTACACCTTC.

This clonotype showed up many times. The CDR3 loop reads CASGSGAETQYF. CDR3 nucleotide sequence: TGTGCCAGCGGTAGCGGGGCGGAGACCCAGTACTTC. The chain uses TRBV6-2 or TRBV6-3 and TRBJ2-5; 8 nucleotides agree with TRBD2. The germline gives CDR1 MNHEY, CDR2 SVGEGT. The V and J ends lost 8 bases and 5 bases, in that order; junction bases with no gene match: 4. This CDR3 is 12 amino acids long.

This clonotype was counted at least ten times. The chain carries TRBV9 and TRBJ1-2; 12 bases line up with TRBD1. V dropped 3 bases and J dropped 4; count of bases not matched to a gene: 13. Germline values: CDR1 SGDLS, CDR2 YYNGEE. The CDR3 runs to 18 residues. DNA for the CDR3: TGTGCCAGCAGCGGACCGGGACAGGGGGCGCGGGTAGCCTATGGCTACACCTTC. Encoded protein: CASSGPGQGARVAYGYTF.

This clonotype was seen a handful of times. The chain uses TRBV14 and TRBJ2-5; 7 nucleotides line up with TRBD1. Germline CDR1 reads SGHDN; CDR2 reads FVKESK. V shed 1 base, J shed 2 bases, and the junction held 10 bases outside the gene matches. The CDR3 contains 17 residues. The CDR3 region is CASSQGYRDRLQETQYF. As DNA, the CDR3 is TGTGCCAGCAGCCAAGGCTACCGGGACAGACTACAAGAGACCCAGTACTTC.

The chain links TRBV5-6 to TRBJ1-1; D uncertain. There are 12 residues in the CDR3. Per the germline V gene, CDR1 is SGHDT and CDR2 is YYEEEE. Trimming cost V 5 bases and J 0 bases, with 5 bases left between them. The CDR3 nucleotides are TGTGCCAGCAGGTGGATGAACACTGAAGCTTTCTTT. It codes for CASRWMNTEAFF.

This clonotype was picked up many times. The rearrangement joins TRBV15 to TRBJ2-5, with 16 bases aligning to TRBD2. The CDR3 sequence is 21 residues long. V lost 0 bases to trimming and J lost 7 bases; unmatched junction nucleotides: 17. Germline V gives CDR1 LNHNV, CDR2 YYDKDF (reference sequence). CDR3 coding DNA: TGTGCCACCAGCAGAGAGCGGCAACCGGGACTAGCGGGAGGGCCTTCAGGGACCCAGTACTTC. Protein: CATSRERQPGLAGGPSGTQYF.

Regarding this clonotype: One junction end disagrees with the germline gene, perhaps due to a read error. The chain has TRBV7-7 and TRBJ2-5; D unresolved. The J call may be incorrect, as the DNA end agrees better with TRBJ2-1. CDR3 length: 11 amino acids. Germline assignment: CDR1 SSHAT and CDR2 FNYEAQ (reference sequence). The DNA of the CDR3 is TGCGCCAGCAGTGAGTCTTATGAGCAGTTCTTC. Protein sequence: CASSESYEQFF.

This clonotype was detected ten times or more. The CDR3 DNA reads as TGTGCCAGCAGCATCGGACAGGGCTACTATGGCTACACCTTC. Its protein product is CASSIGQGYYGYTF. The chain employs TRBV7-2 and TRBJ1-2; 8 nucleotides match TRBD1. The CDR3 has 14 residues. Germline V gene lookup returns CDR1 SGHTA and CDR2 FQGNSA. With V trimmed by 5 bases and J by 3 bases, 5 bases remained unmatched.